Each of the 25 T cell receptor beta chains below was sequenced from the same sample in a study of blood T cell repertoires in COVID-19. TCRdb's copy holds only in-frame clones and misses some; the assay was immunoSEQ multiplex PCR. The sample holds nearly 110,000 clones, 89% seen once. Sequenced sample: peripheral blood. These receptors all come from a man in his forties with active or convalescent COVID-19.

The chain carries TRBV7-3 and TRBJ2-1; possible D gene TRBD2, 6 bases. V dropped 5 bases and J dropped 2 bases, with 19 bases sitting between them. CDR3 size: 17 residues. CDR1 is SGHTA and CDR2 is FQGTGA in the germline V gene. The CDR3 reads CASSLLGAGSTYNEQFF. The CDR3 coding sequence is TGTGCCAGCAGCCTCCTCGGGGCGGGGAGCACCTACAATGAGCAGTTCTTC.

V gene TRBV7-9 combines with J gene TRBJ1-1; 8 bases fit TRBD1. J was trimmed by 1 base and V by 5 bases; bases with no gene match: 6. This CDR3 is 15 amino acids long. Germline CDR1 SEHNR, CDR2 FQNEAQ (reference sequence). The CDR3 coding sequence is TGTGCCAGCAGCAGAAAGGGACAGGAGAACACTGAAGCTTTCTTT. The encoded protein is CASSRKGQENTEAFF.

V usage is TRBV19 and J usage is TRBJ1-1, with unresolved D. Germline values: CDR1 LNHDA, CDR2 SQIVND (reference sequence). The CDR3 totals 14 residues. The V and J ends lost 3 bases and 1 base respectively, with 9 bases between them. CDR3 DNA sequence: TGTGCCAGTAGTATCGAGCGACGGAACACTGAAGCTTTCTTT. Translation: CASSIERRNTEAFF.

This rearrangement joins TRBV5-1 to TRBJ2-1; perhaps TRBD1 as D (5 bases). The CDR3 totals 16 residues. The ends were cut back, 0 bases at V and 0 bases at J, with 10 bases in the middle. Germline V gene sequence: CDR1 SGHRS, CDR2 YFSETQ. This chain's CDR3 is CASSLGTFSSYNEQFF. The CDR3 DNA sequence: TGCGCCAGCAGCTTGGGGACATTCAGCTCCTACAATGAGCAGTTCTTC.

V and J are TRBV30 and TRBJ2-1; TRBD2 matches at 7 bases. The CDR3 spans 17 residues. With 5 bases clipped from V and 3 bases from J, the junction kept 16 bases outside the gene matches. Germline values: CDR1 GTSNPN, CDR2 SVGIG (reference sequence). The CDR3 loop reads CAWLAGGRQRDYNEQFF. CDR3 in DNA: TGTGCCTGGCTCGCCGGCGGTAGGCAGCGGGACTACAATGAGCAGTTCTTC.

This sequence joins TRBV19 and TRBJ2-2; the D gene is possibly TRBD1 (6 bases). This CDR3 region has 14 residues. V was clipped by 7 bases and J by 6 bases, with 15 bases between them. CDR1 is LNHDA, CDR2 SQIVND, per germline (reference sequence). CDR3 DNA: TGTGCCAGTACCACAGGGTGGGGAGCCGGGGAGCTGTTTTTT. It specifies CASTTGWGAGELFF.

The CDR3 here is CASSGAYYGYTF. In DNA form, the CDR3 reads TGTGCCAGCAGTGGGGCGTACTATGGCTACACCTTC. The chain has TRBV2 and TRBJ1-2; D not resolved. The CDR3 totals 12 residues. Germline CDR1 reads SNHLY; CDR2 reads FYNNEI. Trimming took off 4 bases at V and 3 bases at J, with 6 bases between the two ends.

The V gene is TRBV10-3, the J gene TRBJ1-6; 8 bases agree with TRBD1. Trimming took 6 bases from V and 0 from J; bases not matched to a gene: 4. Germline V gene data show CDR1 as ENHRY and CDR2 as SYGVKD. This CDR3 is 16 amino acids long. The CDR3 DNA follows: TGTGCCATCAGCGGACAGGGAAGCTCCTATAATTCACCCCTCCACTTT. It specifies CAISGQGSSYNSPLHF.

The V and J genes are TRBV5-4 and TRBJ2-1; 11 nucleotides align to TRBD2. V trimming: 0 bases; J trimming: 4 bases; junction bases outside the gene matches: 6. CDR3 length: 17 amino acids. Per the germline V gene, CDR1 is SGHNT and CDR2 is YYREEE (reference sequence). CDR3 protein: CASSLGGGTSGYNEQFF. CDR3 bases: TGTGCCAGCAGCTTGGGAGGTGGGACTAGCGGATACAATGAGCAGTTCTTC.

The chain has TRBV7-2 and TRBJ1-1; weak D call: TRBD1 (5 bases). The V gene's germline CDR1 is SGHTA and CDR2 FQGNSA. The CDR3 runs 14 residues. The ends were cut back, 3 bases at V and 0 bases at J, with 8 bases in the middle. This CDR3 reads CASSFAQVNTEAFF. The CDR3 DNA reads as TGTGCCAGCAGCTTCGCACAGGTGAACACTGAAGCTTTCTTT.

This clone has a single count. V gene TRBV30 combines with J gene TRBJ1-5, with D unresolved. The CDR3 is 16 amino acids. CDR1 is GTSNPN, CDR2 SVGIG, per germline (reference sequence). V was clipped by 2 bases and J by 3 bases, with 17 bases between them. In DNA form, the CDR3 reads TGTGCCTGGAGTCCCGGCCCTCTCACAGTCAATCAGCCCCAGCATTTT. It translates to CAWSPGPLTVNQPQHF.

V and J are TRBV5-1 and TRBJ2-1; 7 positions match TRBD2. From germline, CDR1 is SGHRS and CDR2 YFSETQ. The CDR3 totals 15 residues. Trimming at V came to 0 bases and at J to 0 bases, leaving 0 bases not matched to a gene. CDR3 protein: CASSLVAGSYNEQFF. The CDR3 DNA reads TGCGCCAGCAGCTTGGTAGCGGGCTCCTACAATGAGCAGTTCTTC.

This clone was seen a single time. The CDR3 DNA sequence: TGTGCCTCCCTACAGGGACTGAACACTGAAGCTTTCTTT. It yields the protein CASLQGLNTEAFF. The chain uses TRBV2 and TRBJ1-1; possible D gene TRBD1, 6 bases. V lost 11 bases, J lost 0 bases, and 13 bases lay in between. CDR3 length equals 13 residues. Germline assignment: CDR1 SNHLY and CDR2 FYNNEI.

This chain joins TRBV28 and TRBJ1-6; 11 nucleotides align to TRBD1. The trim removed 8 bases at V and 9 bases at J, leaving 6 bases unmatched. The CDR3 has 14 residues. The germline V gene encodes CDR1 MDHEN and CDR2 SYDVKM. CDR3 residues: CASPGQGAGSPLHF. Written as DNA, the CDR3 is TGTGCCAGCCCCGGACAGGGGGCAGGTTCACCCCTCCACTTT.

With respect to this clone: This sample also contains other DNA sequences that code for the same CDR3. The chain joins TRBV18 to TRBJ2-7; 8 bases agree with TRBD1. V lost 2 bases and J lost 3; bases outside the gene matches: 3. The germline CDR1 and CDR2 sequences are KGHSH and LQKENI. This CDR3 region has 14 residues. The CDR3 DNA sequence: TGTGCCAGCTCACCAGGACAGGGAAGCTACGAGCAGTACTTC. Its protein product is CASSPGQGSYEQYF.

The sample holds a few counts of this clone. The chain combines TRBV10-3 with TRBJ1-1, with 8 bases aligning to TRBD1. Germline V lookup: CDR1 ENHRY, CDR2 SYGVKD. After removal of 8 bases from V and 1 base from J, the junction contained 3 bases not matched to a gene. The CDR3 covers 13 residues. Here the CDR3 DNA reads TGTGCCATCGGGGACAGGTCGAACACTGAAGCTTTCTTT. Its translation is CAIGDRSNTEAFF.

This clone was counted a single time. This rearrangement joins TRBV4-2 to TRBJ2-3; 14 nucleotides match TRBD2. The J segment lost 5 bases and the V segment lost 3 bases, leaving 7 bases of the junction unmatched. Germline V gene sequence: CDR1 LGHNA, CDR2 YNFKEQ. CDR3 length: 17 residues. DNA for the CDR3: TGTGCCAGCAGCCATGAGGGACTAGCGGGAGCGGTAGATACGCAGTATTTT. Its protein product is CASSHEGLAGAVDTQYF.

CDR3 nucleotide sequence: TGTGCCAGCAGCTTAGCCCTCTATGAGACCCAGTACTTC. This gives the protein CASSLALYETQYF. The rearrangement links TRBV11-2 to TRBJ2-5; unclear D gene. This CDR3 spans 13 amino acids. Germline V CDR1 and CDR2: SGHAT, FQNNGV. The V gene lost 1 base and the J gene lost 5 bases, with 8 bases spanning the gap.

This chain joins TRBV7-2 and TRBJ2-1; 8 bases match TRBD2. The CDR3 totals 16 residues. Germline CDR1 SGHTA, CDR2 FQGNSA. The J segment lost 9 bases and the V segment lost 5 bases, leaving 15 bases of the junction unmatched. CDR3 coding DNA: TGTGCCAGCAGCCCTAACTGGGCTAGCGGGCCGGGTGAGCAGTTCTTC. Protein product: CASSPNWASGPGEQFF.

This clone was counted between two and nine times. This chain uses TRBV7-3 with TRBJ1-1; 8 nucleotides match TRBD1. There are 13 residues in the CDR3. CDR1 and CDR2 from the germline V gene are SGHTA and FQGTGA. V shed 5 bases, J shed 4 bases, and the junction held 3 bases outside the gene matches. The CDR3 DNA reads TGTGCCAGCAGCCAACAGGGGGGCACTGAAGCTTTCTTT. This translates into CASSQQGGTEAFF.

This chain links TRBV7-6 with TRBJ2-7, with TRBD1 matching over 8 bases. J was trimmed by 1 base and V by 2 bases; bases with no gene match: 16. CDR1 and CDR2 (germline): SGHVS, FNYEAQ. The CDR3 extends over 19 amino acids. CDR3 bases: TGTGCCAGCAGCTTACTAGCGACAGGGGCCCCGGAGAATTCCTACGAGCAGTACTTC. As protein: CASSLLATGAPENSYEQYF.

The V call is TRBV5-4, the J call TRBJ2-3; the D is unclear. The V and J ends lost 4 bases and 5 bases respectively, with 8 bases between them. The germline gives CDR1 SGHNT, CDR2 YYREEE (reference sequence). The CDR3 totals 12 residues. The CDR3 protein is CASSPFRDTQYF. CDR3 bases: TGTGCCAGCAGCCCCTTTAGAGATACGCAGTATTTT. Looking up the rest from reference TRBV5-4 and TRBJ2-3 gives the full variable domain: ETGVTQSPTHLIKTRGQQVTLRCSSQSGHNTVSWYQQALGQGPQFIFQYYREEENGRGNFPPRFSGLQFPNYSSELNVNALELDDSALYLCASSPFRDTQYFGPGTRLTVL.

J is TRBJ1-1 and V is TRBV5-6, with 7 bases matching TRBD1. The V and J ends lost 2 bases and 6 bases, in that order; junction bases with no gene match: 7. Per the germline V gene, CDR1 is SGHDT and CDR2 is YYEEEE. There are 14 residues in the CDR3. This CDR3 is CASSFGQVSAEAFF. DNA for the CDR3: TGTGCCAGCAGCTTCGGACAGGTGAGCGCTGAAGCTTTCTTT.

CDR3 DNA: TGTGCCAGCAGTGACTCGACCTACACGGGAGGCGAGCAGTTCTTC. It is translated as CASSDSTYTGGEQFF. The chain has TRBV6-4 and TRBJ2-1; 7 nucleotides align to TRBD2. V lost 0 bases and J lost 10; bases outside the gene matches: 9. This CDR3 contains 15 residues. Germline V CDR1 and CDR2: MRHNA, SNTAGT.

This clone was observed a few times. The V call is TRBV2, the J call TRBJ2-2; D may be TRBD1 (5 bases). Trimming left V 8 bases short and J 5 bases short, with 12 bases between. The CDR3 spans 13 residues. Germline lookup yields CDR1 SNHLY and CDR2 FYNNEI. CDR3 in amino acids: CASVRVGTGELFF. Written as DNA, the CDR3 is TGTGCCAGCGTCAGGGTGGGGACCGGGGAGCTGTTTTTT. Looking up the rest from reference TRBV2 and TRBJ2-2 gives the full variable domain: EPEVTQTPSHQVTQMGQEVILRCVPISNHLYFYWYRQILGQKVEFLVSFYNNEISEKSEIFDDQFSVERPDGSNFTLKIRSTKLEDSAMYFCASVRVGTGELFFGEGSRLTVL.